Included here is one TCR beta chain sequence, with context. These data originate in a study of T cell changes during pregnancy in multiple sclerosis. Assay used: immunoSEQ multiplex PCR; TCRdb lists only in-frame clones, some missing. The data contain 35,000 to 45,000 clones, 85% to 90% of them singletons. Trimming at V came to 5 bases and at J to 4 bases, leaving 13 bases not matched to a gene. CDR3 size: 16 residues. Germline V gives CDR1 MDHEN, CDR2 SYDVKM. The source of this sequence is a female donor with multiple sclerosis, enrolled in a pregnancy study. This specimen consisted of CD4+ T cells from peripheral blood mononuclear cells, obtained in the first trimester of pregnancy. The rearrangement links TRBV28 to TRBJ1-1, with 7 bases matching TRBD1. CDR3 sequence (DNA): TGTGCCAGCAGTCCCTCGACAGGGTTTGGGGGCACTGAAGCTTTCTTT. It is translated as CASSPSTGFGGTEAFF.